Each of the 23 T cell receptor beta chains below was sequenced from the same sample in a study of T cell changes during pregnancy in multiple sclerosis. Measured with immunoSEQ multiplex PCR; TCRdb has only the in-frame clones, and not every one. In the table there are approximately 74,000 clones, 80% to 95% of which are singletons. Sequences were derived from peripheral blood, sampled before pregnancy. The receptors here all came from a female donor with multiple sclerosis, enrolled in a pregnancy study.

The chain couples TRBV7-3 to TRBJ2-3; perhaps TRBD2 as D (5 bases). The germline CDR1 and CDR2 sequences are SGHTA and FQGTGA. The CDR3 spans 15 residues. The V end lost 2 bases, the J end lost 6 bases, and 15 bases lay between the germline ends. The CDR3 coding sequence is TGTGCCAGCAGCTTATCTTCGCAGGAGCGGGATACGCAGTATTTT. Protein product: CASSLSSQERDTQYF.

The chain links TRBV19 to TRBJ2-5, with 12 bases matching TRBD2. In germline, CDR1 is LNHDA, CDR2 SQIVND (reference sequence). V shed 5 bases and J 5 bases; nucleotides not matched to a gene: 12. There are 17 residues in the CDR3. The CDR3 region has the DNA TGTGCCAGTAGTCCCTCTGGACTAGCGGGACTTGGGGAGACCCAGTACTTC. Translation gives CASSPSGLAGLGETQYF.

This clone was recorded once. The CDR3 reads CASSLQGTDEKLFF. The CDR3 nucleotides read TGTGCCAGCAGCTTACAGGGGACGGATGAAAAACTGTTTTTT. This chain joins TRBV25-1 and TRBJ1-4; TRBD1 matches 7 bases. Germline CDR1 and CDR2: MGHDK and SYGVNS. The CDR3 sequence is 14 residues long. V was clipped by 6 bases and J by 6 bases; unmatched bases: 7. The variable domain in full, with the rest retrieved from reference TRBV25-1 and TRBJ1-4, is EADIYQTPRYLVIGTGKKITLECSQTMGHDKMYWYQQDPGMELHLIHYSYGVNSTEKGDLSSESTVSRIRTEHFPLTLESARPSHTSQYLCASSLQGTDEKLFFGSGTQLSVL.

V gene TRBV6-1 combines with J gene TRBJ2-5, with D possibly matching TRBD2 (7 bases). The CDR3 runs 14 residues. The V and J ends lost 5 bases and 2 bases respectively, with 12 bases between them. The V gene's germline CDR1 is MNHNS and CDR2 SASEGT. The CDR3 reads CASSRGGLQETQYF. As DNA, the CDR3 is TGTGCCAGCAGTAGGGGGGGGTTACAAGAGACCCAGTACTTC.

The CDR3 reads CASSFFRTVSSEQYF. For the CDR3, the DNA is TGTGCCAGCAGTTTTTTTCGGACAGTGAGCTCCGAGCAGTACTTC. The gene calls are TRBV28 and TRBJ2-7; D possibly corresponds to TRBD1 (6 bases). V gave up 3 bases and J gave up 6 bases, with 18 bases separating them. CDR1 and CDR2 from the germline V gene are MDHEN and SYDVKM. The CDR3 totals 15 residues.

The chain recombines TRBV5-4 with TRBJ2-7; D is unclear. Trimming pared 0 bases from V and 0 bases from J, leaving 4 bases between. The V gene's germline CDR1 is SGHNT and CDR2 YYREEE (reference sequence). The CDR3 runs 13 residues. The CDR3 loop reads CASSLESSYEQYF. CDR3 in DNA: TGTGCCAGCAGCTTGGAGAGCTCCTACGAGCAGTACTTC.

The chain couples TRBV27 to TRBJ2-5; 10 nucleotides agree with TRBD1. CDR3 size: 14 residues. CDR1 is MNHEY and CDR2 is SMNVEV in the germline V gene (reference sequence). J gave up 6 bases and V 5 bases, and 6 bases lay outside the gene matches. CDR3 sequence reads: CASSSRDRGQTQYF. CDR3 sequence (DNA): TGTGCCAGCAGTAGCCGGGACAGGGGTCAGACCCAGTACTTC.

The genes are TRBV7-9 and TRBJ2-3; D possibly corresponds to TRBD2 (5 bases). CDR3 length: 14 residues. Germline CDR1 is SEHNR and CDR2 is FQNEAQ (reference sequence). The ends were cut back, 5 bases at V and 2 bases at J, with 11 bases in the middle. In nucleotides, the CDR3 is TGTGCCAGCAGCGCGGGCATAAACACAGATACGCAGTATTTT. Its protein product is CASSAGINTDTQYF.

CDR3 loop: CSVADTGELFF. The CDR3 coding sequence is TGCAGCGTTGCAGACACCGGGGAGCTGTTTTTT. This chain uses TRBV29-1 with TRBJ2-2; D not resolved. The CDR3 covers 11 residues. Trimming cost V 4 bases and J 3 bases, with 3 bases left between them. Germline assignment: CDR1 SQVTM and CDR2 ANQGSEA.

V is TRBV30 and J is TRBJ1-6, with D hard to call. This CDR3 contains 15 residues. V was clipped by 1 base and J by 0 bases, with 7 bases between them. Per the germline V gene, CDR1 is GTSNPN and CDR2 is SVGIG (reference sequence). The CDR3 DNA is TGTGCCTGGAGTGCCTCCAGCTCCTATAATTCACCCCTCCACTTT. As protein: CAWSASSSYNSPLHF.

This clone was observed a single time. The chain has TRBV29-1 and TRBJ2-4; TRBD1 might be the D (6 bases). The CDR3 is made up of 13 amino acids. V was trimmed by 0 bases and J by 8 bases, leaving 11 bases between them. Germline CDR1 reads SQVTM; CDR2 reads ANQGSEA. The CDR3 sequence: CSVEDRTVHIQYF. The CDR3, as DNA: TGCAGCGTTGAAGATAGGACAGTTCACATTCAGTACTTC.

This clone appeared once. The chain employs TRBV7-2 and TRBJ2-1; 8 nucleotides align to TRBD2. This CDR3 is 15 amino acids long. CDR1 SGHTA and CDR2 FQGNSA come from the germline V gene. Losses at the gene ends were 3 bases for V and 8 bases for J; bases not matched to a gene: 9. In DNA form, the CDR3 reads TGTGCCAGCAGCTTGACCGGGACTAGTGCCCATGAGCAGTTCTTC. It specifies CASSLTGTSAHEQFF.

This clone came up once. This chain joins TRBV28 and TRBJ1-2; 8 bases are a match to TRBD1. Germline V gives CDR1 MDHEN, CDR2 SYDVKM. V gave up 6 bases and J gave up 8 bases; unmatched junction bases: 11. The CDR3 loop spans 14 amino acids. The CDR3 loop is CASSPRQGPLGYTF. For the CDR3, the DNA is TGTGCCAGCAGCCCTAGACAGGGGCCCTTAGGCTACACCTTC.

This sequence joins TRBV11-3 and TRBJ1-4, with TRBD1 as a possible D gene (5 bases). The CDR3 runs to 17 residues. Trimming removed 2 bases at V and 2 bases at J, with 15 bases between. Germline CDR1 is SGHNT and CDR2 is YENEEA. CDR3 loop: CASSLKWGESTNEKLFF. The CDR3 DNA reads TGTGCCAGCAGCTTAAAATGGGGGGAGTCGACTAATGAAAAACTGTTTTTT.

The table lists this clone with a count of one. The chain links TRBV18 to TRBJ2-5, with 7 bases fitting TRBD1. The V gene end was trimmed by 5 bases and the J gene end by 3 bases; junction bases not matched to a gene: 3. The CDR3 is made up of 13 amino acids. From germline, CDR1 is KGHSH and CDR2 LQKENI. The CDR3 loop is CASSRDSKETQYF. The CDR3 region has the DNA TGTGCCAGCTCAAGGGACAGCAAAGAGACCCAGTACTTC.

The CDR3, as DNA: TGTGCCAGCAGTTACCTACTAGCGGGAGGGCCAGGGGATACGCAGTATTTT. Its protein product is CASSYLLAGGPGDTQYF. The J gene is TRBJ2-3, the V gene TRBV27; 13 positions agree with TRBD2. Germline V gene data show CDR1 as MNHEY and CDR2 as SMNVEV (reference sequence). The CDR3 length is 17 residues. V lost 4 bases to trimming and J lost 6 bases; unmatched junction nucleotides: 10.

This rearrangement joins TRBV5-6 to TRBJ1-2, with TRBD1 matching over 7 bases. The CDR3 runs 16 residues. V gave up 2 bases and J gave up 4 bases; unmatched junction bases: 11. Germline CDR1 and CDR2: SGHDT and YYEEEE. CDR3: CASSFGTAGDGYGYTF. Here the CDR3 DNA reads TGTGCCAGCAGCTTTGGGACAGCGGGGGACGGCTATGGCTACACCTTC. Complete variable domain (other parts from reference TRBV5-6 and TRBJ1-2): DAGVTQSPTHLIKTRGQQVTLRCSPKSGHDTVSWYQQALGQGPQFIFQYYEEEERQRGNFPDRFSGHQFPNYSSELNVNALLLGDSALYLCASSFGTAGDGYGYTFGSGTRLTVV.

J is TRBJ1-2 and V is TRBV5-1, with TRBD1 matching over 8 bases. Germline trimming cut 4 bases from V and 4 bases from J; bases unmatched to any gene: 6. The CDR3 is 14 amino acids. CDR1 SGHRS and CDR2 YFSETQ come from the germline V gene. CDR3 sequence reads: CASSHEDRVYGYTF. DNA for the CDR3: TGCGCCAGCAGCCACGAGGACAGGGTCTATGGCTACACCTTC.

The chain uses TRBV6-5 and TRBJ1-5; a weak D match, TRBD1 (5 bases). Trimming removed 6 bases at V and 4 bases at J, with 16 bases between. The CDR3 covers 15 residues. CDR1 is MNHEY, CDR2 SVGAGI, per germline. The CDR3 spells CASSPTGHLNQPQHF. DNA of the CDR3: TGTGCCAGCAGCCCTACAGGACACCTAAATCAGCCCCAGCATTTT.

This clone was observed a handful of times. This chain connects TRBV13 to TRBJ1-5; the match to TRBD1 covers 7 bases. In germline, CDR1 is PRHDT, CDR2 FYEKMQ (reference sequence). The J segment lost 5 bases and the V segment lost 4 bases, leaving 14 bases of the junction unmatched. The CDR3 sequence is 17 residues long. CDR3 protein: CASSSPRTGRSDQPQHF. CDR3 DNA: TGTGCCAGCAGCTCCCCCCGGACAGGCCGTTCGGATCAGCCCCAGCATTTT.

The chain employs TRBV14 and TRBJ2-7; TRBD1 matches at 8 bases. Germline V gene lookup returns CDR1 SGHDN and CDR2 FVKESK. The V segment lost 3 bases and the J segment 6 bases; nucleotides outside the gene matches: 4. The CDR3 is made up of 13 amino acids. The CDR3 here is CASSHNRGAEQYF. The DNA for the CDR3 is TGTGCCAGCAGCCACAACAGGGGGGCCGAGCAGTACTTC.

This chain connects TRBV11-3 to TRBJ2-5; D is undetermined. V was cut by 5 bases and J by 5 bases, with 12 bases left in between. CDR1 SGHNT and CDR2 YENEEA come from the germline V gene. The CDR3 has 13 residues. CDR3 sequence reads: CASSPALRETQYF. The CDR3 nucleotides are TGTGCCAGCAGCCCAGCCCTGCGGGAGACCCAGTACTTC.

The gene calls are TRBV28 and TRBJ1-1; D gene ambiguous. The V gene lost 4 bases and the J gene lost 2 bases, with 8 bases spanning the gap. Looked up from germline, CDR1 is MDHEN and CDR2 is SYDVKM. The CDR3 consists of 13 residues. In DNA form, the CDR3 reads TGTGCCAGCAGTTCCGGGGTTAACACTGAAGCTTTCTTT. It specifies CASSSGVNTEAFF.